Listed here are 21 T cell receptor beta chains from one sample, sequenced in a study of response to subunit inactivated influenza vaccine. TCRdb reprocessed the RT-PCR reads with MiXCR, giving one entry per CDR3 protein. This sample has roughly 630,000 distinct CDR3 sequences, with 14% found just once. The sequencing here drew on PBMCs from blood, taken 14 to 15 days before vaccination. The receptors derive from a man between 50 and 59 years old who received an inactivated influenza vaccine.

CDR3 bases: TGTGCCAGCAGCTCCTTGAGGGACCTTACCTACGAGCAGTACTTC. Amino acid sequence: CASSSLRDLTYEQYF. This sequence joins TRBV7-9 and TRBJ2-7, with D perhaps TRBD1 or TRBD2 (5 bases each). This CDR3 has 15 residues. V shed 4 bases and J shed 2 bases, with 15 bases lying between them. The germline gives CDR1 SEHNR, CDR2 FQNEAQ (reference sequence).

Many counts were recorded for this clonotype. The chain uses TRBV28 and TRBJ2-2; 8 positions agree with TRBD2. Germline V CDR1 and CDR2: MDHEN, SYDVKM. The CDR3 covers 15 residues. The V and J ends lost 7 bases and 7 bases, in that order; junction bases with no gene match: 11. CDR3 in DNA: TGTGCCAGCACCCGGACTAGCTACAAGGGCGGGGAGCTGTTTTTT. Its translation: CASTRTSYKGGELFF.

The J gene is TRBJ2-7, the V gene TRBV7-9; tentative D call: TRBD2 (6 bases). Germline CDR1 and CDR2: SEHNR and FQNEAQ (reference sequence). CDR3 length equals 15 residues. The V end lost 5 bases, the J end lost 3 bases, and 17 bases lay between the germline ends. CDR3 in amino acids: CASSPARGTHYEQYF. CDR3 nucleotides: TGTGCCAGCAGCCCAGCACGGGGGACCCACTACGAGCAGTACTTC.

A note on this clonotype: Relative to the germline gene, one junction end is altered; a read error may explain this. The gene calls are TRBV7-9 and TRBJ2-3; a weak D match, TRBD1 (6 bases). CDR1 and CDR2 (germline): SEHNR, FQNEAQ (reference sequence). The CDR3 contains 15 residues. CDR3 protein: CATSPRDILTDTQYF. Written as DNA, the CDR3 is TGTGCCACCAGCCCCCGGGACATCCTCACAGATACGCAGTATTTT.

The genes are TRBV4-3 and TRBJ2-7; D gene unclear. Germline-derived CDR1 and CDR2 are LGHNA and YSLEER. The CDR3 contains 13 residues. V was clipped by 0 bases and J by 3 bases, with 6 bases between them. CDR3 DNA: TGCGCCAGCAGCCAAGATAAGTACTACGAGCAGTACTTC. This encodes CASSQDKYYEQYF.

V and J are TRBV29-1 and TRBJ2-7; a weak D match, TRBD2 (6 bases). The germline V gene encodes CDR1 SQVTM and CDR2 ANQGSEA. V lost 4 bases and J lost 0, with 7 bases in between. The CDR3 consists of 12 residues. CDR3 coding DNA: TGCAGCGTTGGGGAGGCCTCCTACGAGCAGTACTTC. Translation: CSVGEASYEQYF.

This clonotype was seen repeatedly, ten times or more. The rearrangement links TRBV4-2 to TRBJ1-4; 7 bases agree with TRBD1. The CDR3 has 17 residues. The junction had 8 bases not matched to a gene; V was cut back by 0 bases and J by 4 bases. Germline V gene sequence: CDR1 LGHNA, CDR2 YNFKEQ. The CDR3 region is CASSQDRSTGINEKLFF. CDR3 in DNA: TGTGCCAGCAGCCAAGATCGGTCGACAGGGATTAATGAAAAACTGTTTTTT.

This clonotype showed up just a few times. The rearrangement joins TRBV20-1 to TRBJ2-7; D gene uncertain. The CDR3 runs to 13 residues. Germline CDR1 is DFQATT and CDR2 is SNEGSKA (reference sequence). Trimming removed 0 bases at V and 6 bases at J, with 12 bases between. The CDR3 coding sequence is TGCAGTGCTAGAGACCCACTAATGTTCGAGCAGTACTTC. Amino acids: CSARDPLMFEQYF.

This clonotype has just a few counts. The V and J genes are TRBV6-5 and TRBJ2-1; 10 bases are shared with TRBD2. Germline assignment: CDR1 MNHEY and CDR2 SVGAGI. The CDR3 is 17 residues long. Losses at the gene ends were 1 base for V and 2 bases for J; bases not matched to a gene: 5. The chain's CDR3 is CASSYFPGTSAYNEQFF. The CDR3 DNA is TGTGCCAGCAGTTACTTTCCCGGGACTAGCGCCTACAATGAGCAGTTCTTC.

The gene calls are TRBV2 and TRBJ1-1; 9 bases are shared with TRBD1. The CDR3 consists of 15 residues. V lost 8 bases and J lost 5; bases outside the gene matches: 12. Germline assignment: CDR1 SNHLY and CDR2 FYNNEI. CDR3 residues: CASSSTGQGNTEAFF. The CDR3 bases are TGTGCCAGCTCTTCCACGGGACAGGGAAATACTGAAGCTTTCTTT.

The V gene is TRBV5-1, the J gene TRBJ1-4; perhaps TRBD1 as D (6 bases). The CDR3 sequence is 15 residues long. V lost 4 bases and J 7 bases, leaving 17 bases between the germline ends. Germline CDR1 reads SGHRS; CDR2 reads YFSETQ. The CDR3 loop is CASSPGPGGGEKLFF. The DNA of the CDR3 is TGCGCCAGCAGCCCCGGACCGGGAGGGGGTGAAAAACTGTTTTTT.

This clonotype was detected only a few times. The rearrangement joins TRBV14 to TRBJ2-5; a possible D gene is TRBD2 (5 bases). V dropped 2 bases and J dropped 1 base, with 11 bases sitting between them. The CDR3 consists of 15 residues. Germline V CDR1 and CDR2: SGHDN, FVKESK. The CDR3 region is CASSQRRLAQETQYF. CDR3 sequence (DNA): TGTGCCAGCAGCCAACGACGGCTAGCCCAAGAGACCCAGTACTTC.

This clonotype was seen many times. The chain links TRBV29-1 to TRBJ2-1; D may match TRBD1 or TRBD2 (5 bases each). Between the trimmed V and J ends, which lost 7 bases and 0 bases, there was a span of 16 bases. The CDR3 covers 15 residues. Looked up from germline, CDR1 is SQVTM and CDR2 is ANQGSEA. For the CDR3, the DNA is TGCAGCGCCGTCCTCCGGGACGGCTCCTACAATGAGCAGTTCTTC. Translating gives CSAVLRDGSYNEQFF.

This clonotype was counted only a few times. CDR3 DNA: TGTGCCAGCAGGTCGGGACAGATGAACACTGAAGCTTTCTTT. This codes for CASRSGQMNTEAFF. The chain links TRBV12-3 or TRBV12-4 to TRBJ1-1; TRBD1 agrees at 7 bases. The V gene end was trimmed by 6 bases and the J gene end by 0 bases; junction bases not matched to a gene: 4. The CDR3 consists of 14 residues.

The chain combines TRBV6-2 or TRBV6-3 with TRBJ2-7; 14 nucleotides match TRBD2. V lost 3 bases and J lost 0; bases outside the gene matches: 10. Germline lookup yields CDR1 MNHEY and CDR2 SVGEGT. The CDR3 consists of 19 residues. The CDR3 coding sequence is TGTGCCAGCAGTTATTTTTCGACTAGCGGGAGGGGATACTCCTACGAGCAGTACTTC. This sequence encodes CASSYFSTSGRGYSYEQYF.

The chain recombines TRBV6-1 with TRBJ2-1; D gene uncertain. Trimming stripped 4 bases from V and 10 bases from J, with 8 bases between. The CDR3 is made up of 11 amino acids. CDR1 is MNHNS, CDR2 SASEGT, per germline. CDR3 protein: CASSVAGEQFF. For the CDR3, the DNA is TGTGCCAGCAGTGTTGCCGGGGAGCAGTTCTTC.

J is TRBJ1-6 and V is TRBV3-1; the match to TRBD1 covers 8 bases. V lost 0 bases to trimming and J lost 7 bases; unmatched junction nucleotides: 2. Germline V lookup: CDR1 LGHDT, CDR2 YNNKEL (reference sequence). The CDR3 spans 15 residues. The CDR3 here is CASSQEDRVNSPLHF. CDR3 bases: TGTGCCAGCAGCCAAGAGGACAGGGTAAATTCACCCCTCCACTTT.

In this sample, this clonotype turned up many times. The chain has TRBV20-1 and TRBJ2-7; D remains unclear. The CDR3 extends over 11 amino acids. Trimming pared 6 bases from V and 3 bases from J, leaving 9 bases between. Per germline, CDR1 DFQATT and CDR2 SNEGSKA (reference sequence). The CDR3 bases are TGCAGTGCCCCAGATCGCTACGAGCAGTACTTC. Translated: CSAPDRYEQYF.

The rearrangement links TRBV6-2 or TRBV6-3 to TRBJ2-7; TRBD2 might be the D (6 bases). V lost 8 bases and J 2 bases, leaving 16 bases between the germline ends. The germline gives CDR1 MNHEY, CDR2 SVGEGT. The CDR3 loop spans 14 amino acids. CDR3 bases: TGTGCCAGCTCTCGCGGGGCGAGGGCCTACGAGCAGTACTTC. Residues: CASSRGARAYEQYF.

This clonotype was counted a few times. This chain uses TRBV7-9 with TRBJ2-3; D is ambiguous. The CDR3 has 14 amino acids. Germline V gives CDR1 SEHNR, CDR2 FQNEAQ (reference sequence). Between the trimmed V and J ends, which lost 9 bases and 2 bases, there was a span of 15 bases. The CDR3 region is CASMHGPSTDTQYF. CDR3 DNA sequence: TGTGCCAGTATGCACGGGCCCTCCACAGATACGCAGTATTTT.

The CDR3 loop is CASSFTGEFYNEQFF. DNA for the CDR3: TGTGCCAGCAGCTTCACAGGGGAGTTCTACAATGAGCAGTTCTTC. The chain has TRBV9 and TRBJ2-1, with 7 bases identical to TRBD1. There are 15 residues in the CDR3. Germline V gene sequence: CDR1 SGDLS, CDR2 YYNGEE. V shed 4 bases, J shed 3 bases, and the junction held 7 bases outside the gene matches.